This TCR beta chain was sequenced for a study of T cells in Graves' hyperthyroidism and ophthalmopathy. TCR beta CDR3 regions were amplified from RNA. The TCR CDR3 first-round RT-PCR relied on the HTBI primer set. MiXCR, applied by TCRdb to the multiplex PCR reads, yields one record per CDR3 protein. The sample contains hundreds of thousands of distinct CDR3 sequences, more than 14% of which appear only once. This CDR3 spans 15 amino acids. Looked up from germline, CDR1 is MDHEN and CDR2 is SYDVKM. The V gene lost 5 bases and the J gene lost 2 bases, with 15 bases spanning the gap. This clonotype was counted at least ten times.

J is TRBJ2-5 and V is TRBV28, with D possibly TRBD1 on 5 matching bases. The sequencing sample was made of blood. This TCR was recovered from a woman in her forties or fifties with Graves' ophthalmopathy. This chain's CDR3 is CASSPLARTQETQYF. Here the CDR3 DNA reads TGTGCCAGCAGTCCCCTTGCAAGGACACAAGAGACCCAGTACTTC.